The entry that follows covers one T cell receptor beta chain sequence. This sample is drawn from a study of technical replicates of blood from four donors. This CDR3 has 16 amino acids. CDR1 is MNHNY and CDR2 is SVGAGI in the germline V gene (reference sequence). V was pared by 1 base and J by 1 base, with 11 bases between. Some clones are missing from TCRdb's copy, which holds only in-frame ones; the method was immunoSEQ multiplex PCR. The repertoire includes around 70,000 clones, around 97% of them detected once, and over 0.2% sits in the top ten. The sample comprised T cells isolated from PBMCs. The clonotype comes from a human donor in good health. The gene calls are TRBV6-6 and TRBJ1-3; unclear D gene. The CDR3 nucleotides are TGTGCCAGCAGTTACTTGGCCCCTAGGTCTGGAAACACCATATATTTT. Its translation is CASSYLAPRSGNTIYF.